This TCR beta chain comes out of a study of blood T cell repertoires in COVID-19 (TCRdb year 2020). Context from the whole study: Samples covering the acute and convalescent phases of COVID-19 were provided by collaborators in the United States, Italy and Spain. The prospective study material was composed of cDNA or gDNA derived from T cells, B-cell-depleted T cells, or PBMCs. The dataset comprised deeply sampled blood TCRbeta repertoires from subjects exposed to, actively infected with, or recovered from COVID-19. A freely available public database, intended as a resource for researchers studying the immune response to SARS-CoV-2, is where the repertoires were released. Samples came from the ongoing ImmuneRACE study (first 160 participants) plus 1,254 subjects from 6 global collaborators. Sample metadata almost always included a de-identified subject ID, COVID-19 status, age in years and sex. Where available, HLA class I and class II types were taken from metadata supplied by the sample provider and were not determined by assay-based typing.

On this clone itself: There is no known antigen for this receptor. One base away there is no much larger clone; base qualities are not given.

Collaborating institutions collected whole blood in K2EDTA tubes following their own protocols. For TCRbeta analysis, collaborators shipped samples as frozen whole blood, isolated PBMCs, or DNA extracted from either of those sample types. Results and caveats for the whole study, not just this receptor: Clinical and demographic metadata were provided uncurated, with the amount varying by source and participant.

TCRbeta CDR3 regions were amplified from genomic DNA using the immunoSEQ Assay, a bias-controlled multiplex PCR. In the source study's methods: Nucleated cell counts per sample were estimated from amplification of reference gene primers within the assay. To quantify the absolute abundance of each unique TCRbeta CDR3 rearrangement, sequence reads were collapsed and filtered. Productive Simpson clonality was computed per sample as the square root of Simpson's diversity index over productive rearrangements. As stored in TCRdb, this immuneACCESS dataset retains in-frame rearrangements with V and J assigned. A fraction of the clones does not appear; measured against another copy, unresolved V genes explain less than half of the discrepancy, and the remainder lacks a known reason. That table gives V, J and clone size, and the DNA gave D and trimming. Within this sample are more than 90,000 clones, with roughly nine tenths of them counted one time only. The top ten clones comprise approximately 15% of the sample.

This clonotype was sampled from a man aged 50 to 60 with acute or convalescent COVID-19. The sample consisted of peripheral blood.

The CDR3 amino acid sequence is: CASSQEGRGGRNTEAFF. Read as DNA, the sequence is TGTGCCAGCAGCCAAGAGGGTCGAGGGGGCAGGAACACTGAAGCTTTCTTT. The chain links TRBV3-1 (or the pseudogene TRBV3-2) with TRBJ1-1, with TRBD1 identical over 7 junction bases. From the cysteine up to the phenylalanine, the CDR3 has a length of 17 residues. Only CDR3 DNA is held: 51 bases, read in frame from base 1. Based on the germline V gene (reference sequence), the CDR1 and CDR2 sequences are LGHDT and YNNKEL. At the junction V is shortened by 0 bases and J by 1 base; bases outside the gene matches: 8.